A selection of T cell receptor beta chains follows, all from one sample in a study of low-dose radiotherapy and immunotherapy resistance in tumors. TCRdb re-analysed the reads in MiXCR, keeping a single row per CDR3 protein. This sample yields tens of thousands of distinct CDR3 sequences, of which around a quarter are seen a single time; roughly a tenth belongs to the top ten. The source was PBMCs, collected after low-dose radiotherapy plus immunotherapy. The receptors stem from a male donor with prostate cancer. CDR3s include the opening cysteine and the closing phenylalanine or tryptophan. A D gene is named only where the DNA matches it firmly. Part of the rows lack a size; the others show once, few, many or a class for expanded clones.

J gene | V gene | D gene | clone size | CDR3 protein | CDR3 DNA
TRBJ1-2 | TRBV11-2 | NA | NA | CASSFRDGYTF | TGTGCCAGCAGCTTCAGGGACGGCTACACCTTC
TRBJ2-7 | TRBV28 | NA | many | CASTLQGIGAEQYF | TGTGCCAGCACCCTACAGGGTATCGGTGCCGAGCAGTACTTC
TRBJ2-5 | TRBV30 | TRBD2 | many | CAWSASGARGETQYF | TGTGCCTGGAGTGCTAGCGGGGCCCGGGGGGAGACCCAGTACTTC
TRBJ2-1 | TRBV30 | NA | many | CAWSPSLVMQEGFF | TGTGCCTGGAGTCCCTCGCTCGTTATGCAAGAGGGGTTCTTC
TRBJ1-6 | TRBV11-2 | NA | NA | CASSLVSGSPLHF | TGTGCCAGCAGCTTAGTTAGTGGTTCACCCCTCCACTTT
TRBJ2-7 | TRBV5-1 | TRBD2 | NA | CASSKGLADSYEQYF | TGCGCCAGCAGCAAAGGACTAGCGGATTCCTACGAGCAGTACTTC
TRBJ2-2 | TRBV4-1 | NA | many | CASSQERQGNTGELFF | TGCGCCAGCAGCCAAGAACGGCAGGGAAACACCGGGGAGCTGTTTTTT
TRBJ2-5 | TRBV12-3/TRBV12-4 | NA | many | CASTLRGKETQYF | TGTGCCAGCACTTTGAGGGGTAAAGAGACCCAGTACTTC
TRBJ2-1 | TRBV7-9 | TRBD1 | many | CASSQRTGGYNEQFF | TGTGCCAGCAGCCAGCGGACAGGGGGCTACAATGAGCAGTTCTTC
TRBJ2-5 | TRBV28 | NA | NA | CASTPRGKETQYF | TGTGCCAGCACTCCCAGGGGAAAAGAGACCCAGTACTTC
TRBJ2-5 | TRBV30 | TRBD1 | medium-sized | CAWTRDRKETQYF | TGTGCCTGGACCCGGGACAGGAAAGAGACCCAGTACTTC
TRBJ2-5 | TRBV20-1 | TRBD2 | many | CSASRTSGIGETQYF | TGCAGTGCTAGCCGGACTAGCGGGATAGGAGAGACCCAGTACTTC
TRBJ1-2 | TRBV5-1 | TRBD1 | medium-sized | CASSISGTGGEGYTF | TGCGCCAGCAGCATATCCGGGACAGGGGGCGAAGGCTACACCTTC
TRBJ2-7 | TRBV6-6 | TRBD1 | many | CASSPYATGNSYEQYF | TGTGCCAGCAGCCCCTACGCGACAGGGAACTCCTACGAGCAGTACTTC
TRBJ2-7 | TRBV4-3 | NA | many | CASSLGGTGSLEQYF | TGCGCCAGCAGCCTTGGGGGAACAGGCTCTCTCGAGCAGTACTTC
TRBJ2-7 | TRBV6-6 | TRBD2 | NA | CASMIAGSYEQYF | TGTGCCAGCATGATAGCGGGGTCCTACGAGCAGTACTTC
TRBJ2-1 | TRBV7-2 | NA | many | CASSLVVAVNEQFF | TGTGCCAGCAGCTTAGTCGTGGCAGTAAATGAGCAGTTCTTC
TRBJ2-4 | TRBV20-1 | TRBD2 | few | CSAIQRELAKNIQYF | TGCAGTGCTATCCAGCGGGAGCTCGCCAAAAACATTCAGTACTTC
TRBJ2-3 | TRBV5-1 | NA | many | CASSFEQPSTDTQYF | TGCGCCAGCAGCTTCGAACAGCCTAGCACAGATACGCAGTATTTT
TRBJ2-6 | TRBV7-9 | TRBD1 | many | CASSLIVQGAGSGANVLTF | TGTGCCAGCAGCTTAATCGTTCAGGGGGCAGGGTCTGGGGCCAACGTCCTGACTTTC
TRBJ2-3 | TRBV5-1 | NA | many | CASSFSERDTQYF | TGCGCCAGCAGCTTTAGTGAGAGGGATACGCAGTATTTT
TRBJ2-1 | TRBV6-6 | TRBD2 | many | CASSYGTTGSGLNEQFF | TGTGCCAGCAGTTACGGGACTACCGGGTCGGGCCTCAATGAGCAGTTCTTC